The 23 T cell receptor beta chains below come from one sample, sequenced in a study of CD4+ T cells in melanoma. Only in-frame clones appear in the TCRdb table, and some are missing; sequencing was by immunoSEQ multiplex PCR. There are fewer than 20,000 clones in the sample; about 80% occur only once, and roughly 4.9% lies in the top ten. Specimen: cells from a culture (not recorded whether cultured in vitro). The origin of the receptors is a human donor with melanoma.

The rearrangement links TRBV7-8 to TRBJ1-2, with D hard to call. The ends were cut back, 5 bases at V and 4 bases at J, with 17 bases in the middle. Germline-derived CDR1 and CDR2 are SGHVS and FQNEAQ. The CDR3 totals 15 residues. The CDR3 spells CASSPDMTRAYGYTF. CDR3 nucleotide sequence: TGTGCCAGCAGCCCCGACATGACCCGGGCCTATGGCTACACCTTC.

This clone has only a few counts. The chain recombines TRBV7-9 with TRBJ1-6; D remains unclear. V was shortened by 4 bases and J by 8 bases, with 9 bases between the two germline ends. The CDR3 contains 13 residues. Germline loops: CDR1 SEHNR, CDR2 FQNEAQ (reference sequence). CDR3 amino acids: CASSSRWDSPLHF. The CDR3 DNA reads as TGTGCCAGCAGCTCTAGGTGGGATTCACCCCTCCACTTT.

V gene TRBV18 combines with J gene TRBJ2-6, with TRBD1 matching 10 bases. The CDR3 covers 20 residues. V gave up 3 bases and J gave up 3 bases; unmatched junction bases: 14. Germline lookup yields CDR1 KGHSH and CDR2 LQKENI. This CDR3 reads CASSPRATGTGAVGANVLTF. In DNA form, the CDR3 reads TGTGCCAGCTCACCGCGTGCGACCGGGACAGGGGCTGTTGGGGCCAACGTCCTGACTTTC.

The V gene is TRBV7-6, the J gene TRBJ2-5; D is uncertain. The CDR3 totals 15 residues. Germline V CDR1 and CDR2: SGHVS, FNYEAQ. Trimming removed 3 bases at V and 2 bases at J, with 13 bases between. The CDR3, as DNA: TGTGCCAGCAGCTTGAGTAGGAATTCACAAGAGACCCAGTACTTC. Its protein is CASSLSRNSQETQYF.

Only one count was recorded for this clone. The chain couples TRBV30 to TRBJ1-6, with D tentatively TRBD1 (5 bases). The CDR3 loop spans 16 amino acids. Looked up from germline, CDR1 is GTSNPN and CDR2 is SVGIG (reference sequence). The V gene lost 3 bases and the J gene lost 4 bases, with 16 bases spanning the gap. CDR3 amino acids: CAWRSTEQPYNSPLHF. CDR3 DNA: TGTGCCTGGAGGTCGACAGAACAGCCATATAATTCACCCCTCCACTTT.

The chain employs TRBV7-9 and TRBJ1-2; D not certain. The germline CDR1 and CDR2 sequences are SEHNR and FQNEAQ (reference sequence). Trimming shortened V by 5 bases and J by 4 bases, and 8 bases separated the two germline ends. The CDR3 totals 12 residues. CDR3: CASSMGGYGYTF. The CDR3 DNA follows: TGTGCCAGCAGCATGGGTGGCTATGGCTACACCTTC.

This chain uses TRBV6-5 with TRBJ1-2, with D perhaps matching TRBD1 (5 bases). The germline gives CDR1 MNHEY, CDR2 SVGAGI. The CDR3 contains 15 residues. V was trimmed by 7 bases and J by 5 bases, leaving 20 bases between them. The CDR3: CASTKTVDNPYGYTF. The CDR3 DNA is TGTGCCAGCACCAAAACCGTGGACAATCCGTATGGCTACACCTTC.

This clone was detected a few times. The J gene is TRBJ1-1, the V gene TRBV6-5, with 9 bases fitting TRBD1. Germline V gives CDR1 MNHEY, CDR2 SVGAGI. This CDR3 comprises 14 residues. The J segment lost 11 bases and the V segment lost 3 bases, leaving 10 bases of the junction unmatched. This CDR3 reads CASSYPGTGNEAFF. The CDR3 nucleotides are TGTGCCAGCAGTTATCCCGGGACAGGGAACGAGGCTTTCTTT.

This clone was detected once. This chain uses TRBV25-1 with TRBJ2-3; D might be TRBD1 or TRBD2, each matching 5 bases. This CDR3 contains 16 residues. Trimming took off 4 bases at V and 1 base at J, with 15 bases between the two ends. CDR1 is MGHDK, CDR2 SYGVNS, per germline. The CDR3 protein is CASSAGWQGGTDTQYF. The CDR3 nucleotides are TGTGCCAGCAGTGCCGGGTGGCAGGGAGGCACAGATACGCAGTATTTT.

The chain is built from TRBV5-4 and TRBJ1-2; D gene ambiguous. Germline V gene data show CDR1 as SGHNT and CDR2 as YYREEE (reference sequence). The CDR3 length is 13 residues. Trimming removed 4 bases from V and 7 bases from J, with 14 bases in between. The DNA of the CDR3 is TGTGCCAGCAGCCCTGCGTCGACGGTTGGCTACACCTTC. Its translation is CASSPASTVGYTF.

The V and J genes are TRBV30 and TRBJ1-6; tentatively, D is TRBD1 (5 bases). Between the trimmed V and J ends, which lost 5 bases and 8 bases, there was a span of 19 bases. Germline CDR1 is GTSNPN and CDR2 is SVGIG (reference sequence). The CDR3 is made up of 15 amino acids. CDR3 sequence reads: CAWRFPGRSYSPLHF. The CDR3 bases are TGTGCCTGGCGTTTCCCGGGACGGAGTTATTCACCCCTCCACTTT.

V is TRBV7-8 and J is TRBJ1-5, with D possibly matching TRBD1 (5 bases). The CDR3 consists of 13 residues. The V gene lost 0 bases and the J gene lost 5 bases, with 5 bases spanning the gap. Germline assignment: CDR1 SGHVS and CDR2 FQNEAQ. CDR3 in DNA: TGTGCCAGCAGCTTAGCAGGGGATCAGCCCCAGCATTTT. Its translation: CASSLAGDQPQHF.

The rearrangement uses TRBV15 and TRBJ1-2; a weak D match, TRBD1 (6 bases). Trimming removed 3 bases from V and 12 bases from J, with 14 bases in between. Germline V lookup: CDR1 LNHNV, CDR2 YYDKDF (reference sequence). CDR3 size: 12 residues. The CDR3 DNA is TGTGCCACCAGCAGGCCAGGACAGAAGAACACCTTC. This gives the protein CATSRPGQKNTF.

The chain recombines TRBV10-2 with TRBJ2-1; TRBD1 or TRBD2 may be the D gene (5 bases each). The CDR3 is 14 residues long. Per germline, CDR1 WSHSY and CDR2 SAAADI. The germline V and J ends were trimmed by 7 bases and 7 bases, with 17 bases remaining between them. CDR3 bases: TGCGCCAGCACGAGCTCCGGGACGGAGAATGAGCAGTTCTTC. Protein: CASTSSGTENEQFF.

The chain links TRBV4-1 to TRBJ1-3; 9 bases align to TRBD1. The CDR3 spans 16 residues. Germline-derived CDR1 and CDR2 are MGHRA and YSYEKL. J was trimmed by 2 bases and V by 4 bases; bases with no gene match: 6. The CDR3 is CASSRPGQGTGNTIYF. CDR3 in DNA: TGCGCCAGCAGCCGCCCGGGACAGGGAACTGGAAACACCATATATTTT.

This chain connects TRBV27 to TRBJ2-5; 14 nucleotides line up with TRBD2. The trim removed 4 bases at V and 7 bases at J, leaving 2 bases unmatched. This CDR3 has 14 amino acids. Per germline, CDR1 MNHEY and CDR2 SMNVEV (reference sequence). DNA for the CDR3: TGTGCCAGCAGTTCAGGGACTAGCGGGGGGACCCAGTACTTC. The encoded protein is CASSSGTSGGTQYF.

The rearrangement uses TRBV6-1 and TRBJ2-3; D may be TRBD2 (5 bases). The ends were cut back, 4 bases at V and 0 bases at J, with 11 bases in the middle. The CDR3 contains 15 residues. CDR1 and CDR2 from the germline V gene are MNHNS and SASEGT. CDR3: CASSARTGSTDTQYF. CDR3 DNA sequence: TGTGCCAGCAGTGCGCGGACGGGAAGCACAGATACGCAGTATTTT.

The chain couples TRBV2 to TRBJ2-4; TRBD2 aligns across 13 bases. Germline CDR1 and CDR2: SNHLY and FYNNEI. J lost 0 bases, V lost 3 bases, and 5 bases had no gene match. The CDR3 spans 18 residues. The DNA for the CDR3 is TGTGCCAGCAGTGAGCGGGGACTAGCGGGGCTAGCCAAAAACATTCAGTACTTC. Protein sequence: CASSERGLAGLAKNIQYF.

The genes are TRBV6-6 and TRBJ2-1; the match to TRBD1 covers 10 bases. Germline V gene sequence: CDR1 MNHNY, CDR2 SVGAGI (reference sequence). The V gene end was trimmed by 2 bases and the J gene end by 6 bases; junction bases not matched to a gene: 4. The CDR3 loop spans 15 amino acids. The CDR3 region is CASSYEGQGVNEQFF. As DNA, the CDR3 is TGTGCCAGCAGTTACGAAGGACAGGGGGTCAATGAGCAGTTCTTC.

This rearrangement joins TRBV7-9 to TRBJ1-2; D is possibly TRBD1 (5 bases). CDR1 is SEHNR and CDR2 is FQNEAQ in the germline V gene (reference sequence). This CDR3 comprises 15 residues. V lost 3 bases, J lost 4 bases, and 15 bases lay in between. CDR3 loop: CASSFAGVRSYGYTF. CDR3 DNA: TGTGCCAGCAGCTTTGCGGGGGTAAGGTCCTATGGCTACACCTTC.

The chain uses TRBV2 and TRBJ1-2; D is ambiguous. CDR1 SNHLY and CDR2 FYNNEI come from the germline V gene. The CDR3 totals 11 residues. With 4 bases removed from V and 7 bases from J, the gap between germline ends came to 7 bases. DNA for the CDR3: TGTGCCAGCAGTGCCCGCAGTGGCTACACCTTC. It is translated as CASSARSGYTF. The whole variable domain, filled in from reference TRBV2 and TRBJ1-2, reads EPEVTQTPSHQVTQMGQEVILRCVPISNHLYFYWYRQILGQKVEFLVSFYNNEISEKSEIFDDQFSVERPDGSNFTLKIRSTKLEDSAMYFCASSARSGYTFGSGTRLTVV.

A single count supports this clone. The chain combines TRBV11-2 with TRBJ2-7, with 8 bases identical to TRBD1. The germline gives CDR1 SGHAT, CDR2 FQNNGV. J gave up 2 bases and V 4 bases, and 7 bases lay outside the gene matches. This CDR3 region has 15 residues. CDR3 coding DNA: TGTGCCAGCAGCTCACAGGGGGGCCAAGCCTACGAGCAGTACTTC. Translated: CASSSQGGQAYEQYF.

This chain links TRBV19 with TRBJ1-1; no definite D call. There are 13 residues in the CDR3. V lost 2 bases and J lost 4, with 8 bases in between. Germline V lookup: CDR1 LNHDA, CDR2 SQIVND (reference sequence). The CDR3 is CASSINGATEAFF. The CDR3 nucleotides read TGTGCCAGTAGTATAAATGGAGCCACTGAAGCTTTCTTT.